This is a list of T cell receptor beta chains from one sample in a study of T cell repertoires in cytomegalovirus infection. Their specific antigens are unknown. TCRdb ran MiXCR on the reads and lists one entry per CDR3 protein. The sample contains just over 450,000 distinct CDR3 sequences, about two fifths of which appear only once. Sequenced here: cultured PBMCs, sampled from culture after CMV antigen stimulation. The receptors were sampled from a human donor in good health (CMV status not recorded). Some clones in this sample may be carry-over from other donors' samples. The conserved cysteine and the conserved F or W are not part of the CDR3 here. The order of the fields is J gene, V gene, CDR3 protein.

TRBJ1-6 | TRBV18 | ASSPGGDGPNSPLH
TRBJ2-3 | TRBV4-1 | ASSQDGVWTSGGDTQY
TRBJ1-6 | TRBV3-1 | ASSPTGANSPLH
TRBJ2-6 | TRBV6-1 | ASRPRASGANVLT
TRBJ1-2 | TRBV7-2 | ASSLQTGTGGAGYT
TRBJ2-5 | TRBV25-1 | ASSELGTFFIQETQY
TRBJ2-5 | TRBV6-1 | ASSYPNQETQY
TRBJ2-2 | TRBV7-4 | ASGRTSGYLSNTGELF
TRBJ1-2 | TRBV10-3 | AISEGDSGNYGYT
TRBJ2-3 | TRBV12-3/TRBV12-4 | ASTYRAGSSTDTQY
TRBJ1-5 | TRBV20-1 | SANAPGGHQPQH
TRBJ1-6 | TRBV20-1 | SARGRVYSPLH
TRBJ2-1 | TRBV5-4 | ASSGPSVDNEQF
TRBJ1-2 | TRBV5-4 | ASSSKTTNYGYT
TRBJ2-1 | TRBV20-1 | SARLPGQGARNPYNEQF
TRBJ2-7 | TRBV6-2/TRBV6-3 | ASSPQPTAGTSYEQY
TRBJ1-3 | TRBV7-2 | ASSQSTGVGNTIY
TRBJ2-7 | TRBV7-2 | ASSLLGGQSEQY
TRBJ2-6 | TRBV6-2/TRBV6-3 | ASSFLTGANVLT
TRBJ1-2 | TRBV5-4 | ASSPPGTGGYGYT
TRBJ2-2 | TRBV7-8 | ASSLEVSAANTGELF
TRBJ2-1 | TRBV29-1 | SVDSGGDEQF
TRBJ2-7 | TRBV12-3/TRBV12-4 | ASSSGPSYEQY
TRBJ1-4 | TRBV19 | ASRNSYYEKLF
TRBJ2-5 | TRBV7-8 | ASSLLDRLAGVGETQY
TRBJ1-5 | TRBV7-2 | ASSLGLWGQPQH
TRBJ2-5 | TRBV12-3/TRBV12-4 | ASNRPGRGWGRTQY
TRBJ1-1 | TRBV5-1 | ASSLEAFLNTEAF
TRBJ2-7 | TRBV6-5 | ASSRPGQAAYEQY
TRBJ2-7 | TRBV4-2 | ASSQVMVQAAYEQY
TRBJ2-1 | TRBV6-1 | ASSEIMRVYNEQF
TRBJ2-4 | TRBV6-6 | ASSYGGAKNIQY
TRBJ2-5 | TRBV7-9 | ASSPVSGLKASFQY
TRBJ1-1 | TRBV7-8 | ASSFRDRDRDTEAF
TRBJ2-1 | TRBV11-2 | ASSLASSYNEQF
TRBJ1-1 | TRBV4-3 | ASSQGAQGDTEAF
TRBJ1-1 | TRBV7-9 | ASSLGRSTLNTEAF
TRBJ2-5 | TRBV6-2/TRBV6-3 | ASSYSDTGRETQY
TRBJ2-2 | TRBV7-6 | ASSSGRGTGELF
TRBJ2-7 | TRBV6-1 | ASSNGGSEQY
TRBJ2-3 | TRBV7-2 | ASSLAGTVQY
TRBJ1-1 | TRBV20-1 | SATAPGQGTYEAF
TRBJ2-3 | TRBV5-6 | ASSPGGEDTQY
TRBJ1-5 | TRBV6-1 | ASSEFRSPSPQH
TRBJ2-2 | TRBV11-3 | ASSFTSGSFDTGELF
TRBJ1-2 | TRBV5-6 | ASSLPTYGYT
TRBJ1-3 | TRBV7-6 | ASSPGAGTTGDTIY
TRBJ1-5 | TRBV19 | ASKAVRSNQPQH
TRBJ1-2 | TRBV6-1 | ASKIYEGPDYGYT
TRBJ2-3 | TRBV24-1 | ATSEGQTNTDTQY
TRBJ1-1 | TRBV6-6 | ASSNPWTGGPALNTEAF
TRBJ2-7 | TRBV6-1 | ASSSGTDWYEQY
TRBJ2-1 | TRBV5-1 | ASSLGGADNEQF
TRBJ2-1 | TRBV28 | ASVKRGGTYNEQF
TRBJ2-2 | TRBV11-2 | ASSFLEANTGELF